These T cell receptor beta chains were read from a single sample in a study of cytomegalovirus exposure and HLA in healthy donors. Sequencing was performed with immunoSEQ multiplex PCR; in TCRdb, only in-frame clones are kept and a portion is missing. The profile covers around 140,000 clones, with more than 60% appearing a single time and about 1.5% taken by the ten largest. The sample consisted of PBMCs. The receptors were gathered from a woman younger than 30 in good health and CMV-seronegative. Each CDR3 is given without its conserved first and last residue.

TRBV19	TRBJ2-3	ASSPRTRSDTQY
TRBV4-1	TRBJ2-1	ASSQDIAYSYNEQF
TRBV7-9	TRBJ2-7	ASSSTYEQY
TRBV7-6	TRBJ1-2	ASSLEGGPSTGYT
TRBV13	TRBJ2-3	ASSSGGRAADTQY
TRBV6-1	TRBJ1-1	ASTITPDTEAF
TRBV2	TRBJ2-7	ASSVQYEQY
TRBV2	TRBJ2-3	ASSPSGVADTQY
TRBV5-6	TRBJ1-5	ASSWDRGQPQH
TRBV6-4	TRBJ2-1	ASSPGTSGIEQF
TRBV6-5	TRBJ2-3	ASSYSGTGTDTQY
TRBV5-4	TRBJ1-4	ASSQMVGQSNEKLF
TRBV29-1	TRBJ2-1	SVEGLAGGRAYNEQF
TRBV6-5	TRBJ1-5	ASSSPPQPQH
TRBV30	TRBJ2-7	AWSLLPGQGNEQY
TRBV7-8	TRBJ2-7	ASSGLAGHEQY
TRBV6-1	TRBJ2-3	TCEAGGVSDTQY
TRBV2	TRBJ1-1	ASSEASDGRGAF
TRBV29-1	-	SVRTGGEDEQY
TRBV5-1	TRBJ2-1	ASRDNRGFVGNEQF
TRBV6-5	TRBJ2-7	ASSYSGTGSYEQY
TRBV5-1	TRBJ2-3	ASSWSAGETDTQY
TRBV29-1	TRBJ1-2	SVRGGEKYGYT
TRBV2	TRBJ2-7	ASRGTGALEQY
TRBV4-1	TRBJ1-2	ASSHASGEGVSYGYT
TRBV29-1	TRBJ1-3	SVATGSGNTIY
TRBV7-9	TRBJ2-1	ASSPQMTPDNEQF
TRBV6-1	TRBJ1-1	ASSEQGILNTEAF
TRBV6-5	TRBJ2-2	ASSPPGGRTGELF
TRBV2	TRBJ2-1	ASSEALGLAVNNEQF